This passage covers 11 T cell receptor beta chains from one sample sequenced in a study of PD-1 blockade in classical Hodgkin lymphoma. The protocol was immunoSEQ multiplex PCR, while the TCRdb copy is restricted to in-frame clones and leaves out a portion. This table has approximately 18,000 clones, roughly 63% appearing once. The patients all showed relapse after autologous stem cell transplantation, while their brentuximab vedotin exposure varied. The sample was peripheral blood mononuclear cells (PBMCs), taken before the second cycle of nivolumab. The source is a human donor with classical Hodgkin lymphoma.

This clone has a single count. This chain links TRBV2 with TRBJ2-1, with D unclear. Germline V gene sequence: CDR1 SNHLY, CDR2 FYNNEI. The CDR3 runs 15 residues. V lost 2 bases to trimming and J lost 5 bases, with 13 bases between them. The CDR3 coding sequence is TGTGCCAGCAGTGAAAGCGCTACCACAAACAATGAGCAGTTCTTC. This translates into CASSESATTNNEQFF.

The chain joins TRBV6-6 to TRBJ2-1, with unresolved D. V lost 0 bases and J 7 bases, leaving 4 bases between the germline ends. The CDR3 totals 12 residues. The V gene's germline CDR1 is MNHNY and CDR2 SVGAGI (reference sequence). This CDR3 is CASSYSINEQFF. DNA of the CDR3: TGTGCCAGCAGTTACTCGATAAATGAGCAGTTCTTC.

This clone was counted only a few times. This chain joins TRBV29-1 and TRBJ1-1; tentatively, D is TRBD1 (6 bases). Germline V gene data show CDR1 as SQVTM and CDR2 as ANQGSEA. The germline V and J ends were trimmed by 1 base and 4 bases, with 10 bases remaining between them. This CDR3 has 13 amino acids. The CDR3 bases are TGCAGCGTTGAAGGGGGGCGCCTCACTGAAGCTTTCTTT. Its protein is CSVEGGRLTEAFF.

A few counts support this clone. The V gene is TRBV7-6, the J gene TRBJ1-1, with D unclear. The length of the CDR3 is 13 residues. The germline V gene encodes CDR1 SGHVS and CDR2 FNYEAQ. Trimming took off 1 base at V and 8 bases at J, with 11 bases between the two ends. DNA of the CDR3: TGTGCCAGCAGCTTAGAAGGATGGGGAGAAGCTTTCTTT. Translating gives CASSLEGWGEAFF.

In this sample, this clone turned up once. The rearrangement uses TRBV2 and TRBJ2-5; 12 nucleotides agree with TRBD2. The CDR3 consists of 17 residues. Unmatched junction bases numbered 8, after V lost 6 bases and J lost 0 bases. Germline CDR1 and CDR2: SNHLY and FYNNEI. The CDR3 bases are TGTGCCAGCAGCGCTAGCACTAGCGGGAGGTACCAAGAGACCCAGTACTTC. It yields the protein CASSASTSGRYQETQYF. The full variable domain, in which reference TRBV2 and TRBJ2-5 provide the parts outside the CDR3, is EPEVTQTPSHQVTQMGQEVILRCVPISNHLYFYWYRQILGQKVEFLVSFYNNEISEKSEIFDDQFSVERPDGSNFTLKIRSTKLEDSAMYFCASSASTSGRYQETQYFGPGTRLLVL.

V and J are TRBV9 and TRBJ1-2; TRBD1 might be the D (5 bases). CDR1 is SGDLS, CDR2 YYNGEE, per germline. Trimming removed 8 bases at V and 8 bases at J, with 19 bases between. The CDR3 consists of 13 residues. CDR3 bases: TGTGCCAGTCCCGGGGCCATCGGCGACGGCTACACCTTC. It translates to CASPGAIGDGYTF.

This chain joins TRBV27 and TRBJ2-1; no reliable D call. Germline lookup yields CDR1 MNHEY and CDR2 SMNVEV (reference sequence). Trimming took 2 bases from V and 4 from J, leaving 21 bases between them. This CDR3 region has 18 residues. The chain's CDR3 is CASSLRARPDVEYNEQFF. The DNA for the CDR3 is TGTGCCAGCAGTTTACGGGCAAGGCCAGATGTTGAATACAATGAGCAGTTCTTC.

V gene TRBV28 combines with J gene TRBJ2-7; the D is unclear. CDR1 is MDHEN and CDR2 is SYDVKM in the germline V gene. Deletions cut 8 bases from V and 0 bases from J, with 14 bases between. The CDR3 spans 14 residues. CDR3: CASQWAGSSYEQYF. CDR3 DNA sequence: TGTGCCAGCCAATGGGCAGGAAGCTCCTACGAGCAGTACTTC.

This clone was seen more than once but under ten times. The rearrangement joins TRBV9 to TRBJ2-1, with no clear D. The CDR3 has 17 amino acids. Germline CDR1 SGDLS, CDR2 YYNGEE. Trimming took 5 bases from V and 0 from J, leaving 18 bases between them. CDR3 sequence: CASSVSKVSSSYNEQFF. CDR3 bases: TGTGCCAGCAGTGTTTCTAAGGTATCGAGCTCCTACAATGAGCAGTTCTTC.

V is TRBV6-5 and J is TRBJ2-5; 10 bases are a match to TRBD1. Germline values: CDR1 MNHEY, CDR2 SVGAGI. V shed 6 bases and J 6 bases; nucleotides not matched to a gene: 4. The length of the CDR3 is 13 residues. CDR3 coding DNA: TGTGCCAGCAGCTGGGGACAGGGGAAGACCCAGTACTTC. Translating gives CASSWGQGKTQYF.

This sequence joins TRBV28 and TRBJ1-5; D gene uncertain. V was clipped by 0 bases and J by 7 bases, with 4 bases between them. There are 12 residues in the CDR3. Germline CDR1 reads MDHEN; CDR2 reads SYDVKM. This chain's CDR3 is CASSLWHQPQHF. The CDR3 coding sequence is TGTGCCAGCAGTTTATGGCACCAGCCCCAGCATTTT.